The rows below give T cell receptor beta chains drawn from one sample of a study of technical replicates of blood from a few donors. TCRdb's copy holds only in-frame clones and misses some; the assay was immunoSEQ multiplex PCR. This table holds approximately 88,000 clones, around 96% found once. The sequencing input was T cells isolated from PBMCs. These receptors all come from a human donor in good health. CDR3s include the opening cysteine and the closing phenylalanine or tryptophan. The D gene is left open where the match is weak. Clone size is given for some rows only: seen once, a few or many times, or a class if the clone is expanded.

D	length	V	size	J	CDR3	DNA
-	11	TRBV12-5	-	TRBJ1-2	CASGLSAADTF	TGTGCTAGTGGTTTGAGCGCTGCGGACACCTTC
TRBD1	15	TRBV29-1	-	TRBJ2-7	CSVDLPGQNSYEQYF	TGCAGCGTTGATCTTCCGGGACAGAACTCCTACGAGCAGTACTTC
-	12	TRBV30	-	TRBJ2-1	CAWMGPYNEQFF	TGTGCCTGGATGGGCCCCTACAATGAGCAGTTCTTC
-	14	TRBV21-1	-	TRBJ1-2	CASSMGQGAGGYTF	TGTGCCAGCAGCATGGGACAGGGGGCAGGAGGCTACACCTTC
TRBD2	15	TRBV5-6	-	TRBJ2-3	CASSFSGTPTDTQYF	TGTGCCAGCAGCTTTAGCGGGACCCCCACAGATACGCAGTATTTT
-	18	TRBV4-1	-	TRBJ2-6	CASSQRQLRGSGANVLTF	TGCGCCAGCAGCCAACGACAGCTCAGGGGCTCTGGGGCCAACGTCCTGACTTTC
-	15	TRBV27	once	TRBJ2-7	CASSLSRTGSYEQYF	TGTGCCAGCAGTTTATCGCGCACAGGATCCTACGAGCAGTACTTC
-	11	TRBV20-1	few	TRBJ1-1	CSAYRDTEAFF	TGCAGTGCTTACAGGGACACTGAAGCTTTCTTT
TRBD2	16	TRBV2	-	TRBJ2-1	CASSSSGREVWNEQFF	TGTGCCAGCAGCTCTAGCGGGAGGGAGGTCTGGAATGAGCAGTTCTTC
TRBD1	13	TRBV6-1	-	TRBJ2-2	CASRGTGTGELFF	TGTGCCAGCAGGGGGACAGGGACCGGGGAGCTGTTTTTT
TRBD2	16	TRBV7-6	-	TRBJ2-1	CASSLGGGRALDEQFF	TGTGCCAGCAGCTTAGGGGGCGGGAGGGCCTTGGATGAGCAGTTCTTC
-	14	TRBV9	-	TRBJ1-5	CASSDQPGGQPQHF	TGTGCCAGCAGCGATCAGCCGGGGGGGCAGCCCCAGCATTTT
TRBD2	16	TRBV7-2	-	TRBJ2-7	CASSLGGGAGGIEQYF	TGTGCCAGCAGCTTAGGCGGGGGAGCGGGAGGGATCGAGCAGTACTTC
-	15	TRBV28	-	TRBJ2-7	CASSFPVGSSYEQYF	TGTGCCAGCAGTTTTCCGGTCGGGAGCTCCTACGAGCAGTACTTC
TRBD1	12	TRBV27	-	TRBJ2-5	CASSRQGETQYF	TGTGCCAGCAGTAGACAGGGAGAGACCCAGTACTTC
TRBD2	16	TRBV30	once	TRBJ2-5	CAWSPVAGVPVGTQYF	TGTGCCTGGAGTCCCGTAGCGGGAGTACCAGTAGGGACCCAGTACTTC
-	11	TRBV20-1	-	TRBJ2-7	CSARTDLGQYF	TGCAGTGCTAGGACTGATCTAGGGCAGTACTTC
TRBD1	17	TRBV5-6	-	TRBJ2-3	CASSLAGPTGVTDTQYF	TGTGCCAGCAGCTTGGCCGGACCAACAGGGGTCACAGATACGCAGTATTTT
TRBD2	16	TRBV7-2	-	TRBJ2-1	CASSTAGGGAGYEQFF	TGTGCCAGCAGCACAGCCGGGGGGGGCGCTGGATATGAGCAGTTCTTC
TRBD1	15	TRBV11-1	-	TRBJ2-1	CASNHPTGPNNEQFF	TGTGCCAGCAACCACCCGACAGGGCCGAACAATGAGCAGTTCTTC
TRBD2	16	TRBV6-1	-	TRBJ2-1	CASSEGMAGGNNEQFF	TGTGCCAGCAGTGAAGGAATGGCGGGAGGAAACAATGAGCAGTTCTTC